This T cell receptor beta chain was sequenced for a study of technical replicates of blood from a handful of donors. Repertoires were generated with immunoSEQ multiplex PCR, while TCRdb's copy carries only in-frame clones and drops some. The table includes about 100,000 clones, approximately 95% detected once. V was pared by 7 bases and J by 3 bases, with 11 bases of the junction left unmatched. Germline assignment: CDR1 SGHAT and CDR2 FQNNGV. This CDR3 contains 17 residues. The genes are TRBV11-2 and TRBJ2-4, with 11 bases identical to TRBD1. The TCR was taken from a human donor in good health. The specimen sequenced was T cells isolated from PBMCs. This chain's CDR3 is CASTWIVGTGGKNIQYF. CDR3 coding DNA: TGTGCCAGCACGTGGATAGTGGGGACAGGGGGCAAAAACATTCAGTACTTC.